Listed below are T cell receptor beta chains from one sample, sequenced in a study of cytomegalovirus exposure and HLA in healthy donors. The data were produced by immunoSEQ multiplex PCR, yet TCRdb's version contains in-frame clones alone and is incomplete. Counted here are roughly 120,000 clones, 65% occurring once; the ten biggest clones make up less than 9.5%. The specimen was PBMCs. The receptors stem from a woman aged 35 to 49 in good health and CMV-seropositive. The CDR3 runs from the conserved cysteine through the conserved F or W. The D gene is left open where the match is weak. Clone size is stated in some rows and not others, as once, few, many or a class when expanded.

>NA|TRBJ1-1|NA|TRBV6-5
CASSYSWGRVEAFF
TGTGCCAGCAGTTACTCTTGGGGGCGCGTTGAAGCTTTCTTT
>NA|TRBJ1-4|NA|TRBV5-6
CASSLGSEKLFF
TGTGCCAGCAGCTTGGGTAGTGAAAAACTGTTTTTT
>once|TRBJ2-1|TRBD2|TRBV19
CASSLRTRSSYNEQFF
TGTGCCAGTAGTCTCCGGACTAGAAGCTCCTACAATGAGCAGTTCTTC
>NA|TRBJ2-1|TRBD2|TRBV6-6
CASSYSLAGRDEQFF
TGTGCCAGCAGTTACTCGCTAGCGGGAAGGGATGAGCAGTTCTTC
>NA|TRBJ2-5|NA|TRBV2
CASRDNGETQYF
TGTGCCAGCAGAGACAACGGTGAGACCCAGTACTTC
>NA|TRBJ1-5|TRBD1|TRBV19
CASSPGQGRVQPQHF
TGTGCCAGTAGTCCGGGACAGGGACGTGTTCAGCCCCAGCATTTT
>NA|TRBJ2-1|TRBD2|TRBV12-5
CASGLGTSGTLRSYNEQFF
TGTGCTAGTGGTCTGGGGACTAGCGGGACCCTACGCTCCTACAATGAGCAGTTCTTC
>NA|TRBJ2-1|NA|TRBV27
CASSFSRTASSYNEQFF
TGTGCCAGCAGTTTCTCCCGGACAGCGAGCTCCTACAATGAGCAGTTCTTC
>once|TRBJ2-1|NA|TRBV29-1
CSVDPPLSRTDNEQFF
TGCAGCGTTGATCCACCTCTTTCCCGAACGGACAATGAGCAGTTCTTC
>few|TRBJ2-2|NA|TRBV29-1
CSVASGGNTGELFF
TGCAGCGTTGCATCCGGGGGTAACACCGGGGAGCTGTTTTTT
>few|TRBJ2-1|NA|TRBV2
CASGERNEQFF
TGTGCCAGCGGAGAGAGAAATGAGCAGTTCTTC
>NA|TRBJ2-7|NA|TRBV7-9
CASSFLDRPYEQYF
TGTGCCAGCAGCTTTCTCGACAGGCCCTACGAGCAGTACTTC
>few|TRBJ1-2|TRBD1|TRBV5-1
CASSSNGQGLNGYTF
TGCGCCAGCAGCTCTAATGGACAGGGATTGAATGGCTACACCTTC
>few|TRBJ2-1|TRBD2|TRBV7-2
CASSLRRTSGSSEQFF
TGTGCCAGCAGCTTACGCCGGACTAGCGGGAGCTCTGAGCAGTTCTTC
>NA|TRBJ2-7|TRBD2|TRBV4-3
CASSQEVSGISYEQYF
TGCGCCAGCAGCCAAGAGGTTAGCGGGATAAGCTACGAGCAGTACTTC
>few|TRBJ2-1|NA|TRBV7-6
CASSLRLGLSYNEQFF
TGTGCCAGCAGCCTCAGACTCGGACTCTCCTACAATGAGCAGTTCTTC
>NA|TRBJ1-3|NA|TRBV13
CASSLGPTQGSGNTIYF
TGTGCCAGCAGCTTAGGCCCTACACAGGGATCAGGAAACACCATATATTTT
>NA|TRBJ2-1|NA|TRBV27
CASSLAALGYNEQFF
TGTGCCAGCAGTTTGGCGGCCCTGGGTTACAATGAGCAGTTCTTC
>NA|TRBJ2-2|NA|TRBV5-1
CASSLESGKVGGELFF
TGCGCCAGCAGCTTGGAGTCAGGGAAAGTTGGCGGGGAGCTGTTTTTT
>NA|TRBJ1-3|TRBD1|TRBV15
CATSPDRVSGNTIYF
TGTGCCACCAGCCCAGACAGGGTCTCTGGAAACACCATATATTTT
>NA|TRBJ2-1|TRBD2|TRBV7-8
CASSLGLAGGVGQHNEQFF
TGTGCCAGCAGCCTCGGACTAGCGGGAGGGGTGGGGCAGCACAATGAGCAGTTCTTC
>NA|TRBJ1-1|TRBD1|TRBV5-1
CASSWGGTGLNTEAFF
TGCGCCAGCAGCTGGGGGGGGACAGGGTTAAATACTGAAGCTTTCTTT
>NA|TRBJ2-1|TRBD2|TRBV18
CASSPLPGRAGGGNEQFF
TGTGCCAGCTCACCACTCCCGGGCCGAGCGGGAGGAGGCAATGAGCAGTTCTTC
>few|TRBJ2-7|NA|TRBV7-9
CASSLEQYEQYF
TGTGCCAGCAGCTTAGAACAATACGAGCAGTACTTC
>NA|TRBJ2-3|NA|TRBV4-1
CASSQLHTDTQYF
TGCGCCAGCAGCCAATTACACACAGATACGCAGTATTTT
>NA|TRBJ2-5|NA|TRBV6-1
CAGGNQETQYF
TGTGCCGGAGGAAACCAAGAGACCCAGTACTTC
>NA|TRBJ1-1|NA|TRBV6-1
CASSQQGFRTEAFF
TGTGCCAGCAGTCAACAGGGTTTTCGCACTGAAGCTTTCTTT
>once|TRBJ1-2|TRBD1|TRBV28
CASIPRGLNYGYTF
TGTGCCAGCATCCCTAGGGGGCTCAACTATGGCTACACCTTC
>NA|TRBJ2-6|NA|TRBV27
CASSLWFAGSGANVLTF
TGTGCCAGCAGTTTGTGGTTTGCAGGGTCTGGGGCCAACGTCCTGACTTTC
>NA|TRBJ2-7|NA|TRBV30
CAWSQEGLLEQYF
TGTGCCTGGAGTCAGGAGGGACTTCTCGAGCAGTACTTC
>few|TRBJ2-7|NA|TRBV2
CASSENRVGQYF
TGTGCCAGCAGTGAAAACAGGGTGGGGCAGTACTTC
>NA|TRBJ2-3|TRBD2|TRBV5-1
CASSLALAGEDTQYF
TGCGCCAGCAGCCTGGCACTAGCGGGAGAAGATACGCAGTATTTT
>NA|TRBJ1-3|TRBD1|TRBV28
CASSLPGQESSGNTIYF
TGTGCCAGCAGTTTACCGGGACAGGAGAGCTCTGGAAACACCATATATTTT
>once|TRBJ1-1|TRBD1|TRBV29-1
CSVVRGPEAFF
TGCAGCGTTGTCAGGGGGCCTGAAGCTTTCTTT
>NA|TRBJ1-6|TRBD1|TRBV7-8
CASSLTRDRGRSPLHF
TGTGCCAGCAGCTTAACCCGGGACAGGGGGCGGTCACCCCTCCACTTT
>NA|TRBJ2-7|TRBD2|TRBV27
CASSFGLADEQYF
TGTGCCAGCAGTTTCGGACTAGCGGACGAGCAGTACTTC
>NA|TRBJ1-4|NA|TRBV7-9
CASTINTRGNEKLFF
TGTGCCAGCACTATCAACACCCGGGGTAATGAAAAACTGTTTTTT
>NA|TRBJ2-1|TRBD2|TRBV28
CASSPRLTSVLTNEQFF
TGTGCCAGCAGTCCGAGGCTCACTAGCGTTTTGACCAATGAGCAGTTCTTC
>NA|TRBJ1-1|NA|TRBV7-2
CASSLIGGTEAFF
TGTGCCAGCAGCCTCATAGGGGGAACTGAAGCTTTCTTT
>NA|TRBJ2-6|TRBD1|TRBV19
CASTRTGGYGANVLTF
TGTGCCAGTACCCGGACAGGGGGCTATGGGGCCAACGTCCTGACTTTC
>few|TRBJ1-5|NA|TRBV7-2
CASSLSGNQPQHF
TGTGCCAGCAGCTTGTCGGGGAATCAGCCCCAGCATTTT
>NA|TRBJ2-6|TRBD2|TRBV28
CASRSGRASGANVLTF
TGTGCCAGCAGAAGCGGGAGGGCCTCTGGGGCCAACGTCCTGACTTTC
>NA|TRBJ2-1|NA|TRBV29-1
CSVETGFLNEQFF
TGCAGCGTCGAAACGGGGTTCCTCAATGAGCAGTTCTTC
>NA|TRBJ2-6|NA|TRBV27
CASSLGQGISGANVLTF
TGTGCCAGCAGTTTGGGACAAGGAATCTCTGGGGCCAACGTCCTGACTTTC
>NA|TRBJ1-4|NA|TRBV4-1
CASSQEAGNNEKLFF
TGCGCCAGCAGCCAAGAGGCAGGGAATAATGAAAAACTGTTTTTT
>once|TRBJ2-4|NA|TRBV4-3
CASSQDRNYIQYF
TGCGCCAGCAGCCAAGATCGGAACTATATTCAGTACTTC
>NA|TRBJ2-2|NA|TRBV7-2
CASRSSLGANTGELFF
TGTGCCAGCAGGAGCTCATTAGGGGCGAACACCGGGGAGCTGTTTTTT
>NA|TRBJ2-7|NA|TRBV27
CASSRAGTRRYEQYF
TGTGCCAGCAGTAGAGCCGGGACACGGAGATACGAGCAGTACTTC
>NA|TRBJ2-4|NA|TRBV11-2
CASSLGSRVQNIQYF
TGTGCCAGCAGCTTAGGCTCGAGGGTCCAAAACATTCAGTACTTC
>NA|TRBJ2-7|TRBD2|TRBV2
CASIGGSSYEQYF
TGTGCCAGCATCGGGGGGAGCTCCTACGAGCAGTACTTC
>few|TRBJ2-1|NA|TRBV5-1
CASSFTSGRNEQFF
TGCGCCAGCAGCTTTACGTCAGGGAGGAATGAGCAGTTCTTC
>NA|TRBJ2-7|NA|TRBV5-3
CARSLLGLVYEQYF
TGTGCCAGAAGCTTGTTGGGACTCGTCTACGAGCAGTACTTC
>NA|TRBJ2-7|TRBD2|TRBV4-2
CASSQDELAGGREQYF
TGTGCCAGCAGCCAAGATGAACTAGCGGGAGGAAGGGAGCAGTACTTC